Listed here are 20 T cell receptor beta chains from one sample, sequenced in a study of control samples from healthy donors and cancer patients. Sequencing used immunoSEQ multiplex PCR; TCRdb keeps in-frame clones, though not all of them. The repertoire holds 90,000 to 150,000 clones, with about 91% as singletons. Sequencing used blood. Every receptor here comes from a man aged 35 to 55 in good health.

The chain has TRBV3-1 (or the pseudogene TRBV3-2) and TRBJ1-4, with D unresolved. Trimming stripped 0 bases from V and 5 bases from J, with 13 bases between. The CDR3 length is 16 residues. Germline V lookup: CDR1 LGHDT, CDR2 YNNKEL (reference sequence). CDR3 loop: CASSQDRSGRNEKLFF. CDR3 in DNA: TGTGCCAGCAGCCAAGATAGGAGCGGAAGAAATGAAAAACTGTTTTTT.

CDR3 loop: CASRRGGEQPQHF. In DNA form, the CDR3 reads TGTGCCAGCAGGAGAGGGGGGGAGCAGCCCCAGCATTTT. The V call is TRBV2, the J call TRBJ1-5; perhaps TRBD1 as D (6 bases). This CDR3 spans 13 amino acids. Trimming shortened V by 6 bases and J by 7 bases, and 13 bases separated the two germline ends. From germline, CDR1 is SNHLY and CDR2 FYNNEI.

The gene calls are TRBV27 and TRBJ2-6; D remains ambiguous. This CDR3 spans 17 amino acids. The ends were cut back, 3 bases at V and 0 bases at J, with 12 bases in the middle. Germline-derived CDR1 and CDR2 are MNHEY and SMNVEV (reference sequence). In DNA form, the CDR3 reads TGTGCCAGCAGTTTCTCTTCTACCAGCTCTGGGGCCAACGTCCTGACTTTC. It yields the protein CASSFSSTSSGANVLTF.

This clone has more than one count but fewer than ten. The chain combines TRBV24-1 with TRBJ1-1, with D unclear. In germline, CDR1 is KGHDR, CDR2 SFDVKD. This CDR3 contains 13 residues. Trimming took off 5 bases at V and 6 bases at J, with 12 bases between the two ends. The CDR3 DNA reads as TGTGCCACCAGTGCCCCGTTGGGGTCTGAAGCTTTCTTT. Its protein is CATSAPLGSEAFF.

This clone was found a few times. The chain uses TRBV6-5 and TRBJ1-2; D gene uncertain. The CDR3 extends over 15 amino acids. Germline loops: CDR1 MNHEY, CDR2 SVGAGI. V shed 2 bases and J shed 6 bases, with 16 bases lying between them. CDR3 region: CASSYTRGFPNGYTF. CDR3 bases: TGTGCCAGCAGTTACACCCGCGGGTTTCCCAATGGCTACACCTTC.

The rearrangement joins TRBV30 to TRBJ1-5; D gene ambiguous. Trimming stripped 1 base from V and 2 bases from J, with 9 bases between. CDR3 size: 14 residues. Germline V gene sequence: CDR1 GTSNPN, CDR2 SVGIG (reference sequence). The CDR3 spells CAWSGVKRNQPQHF. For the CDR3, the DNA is TGTGCCTGGAGTGGGGTGAAGCGCAATCAGCCCCAGCATTTT.

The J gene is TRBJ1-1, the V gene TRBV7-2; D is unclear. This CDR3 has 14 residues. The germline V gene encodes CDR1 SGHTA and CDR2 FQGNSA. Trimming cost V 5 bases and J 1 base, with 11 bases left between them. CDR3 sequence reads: CASSPYLGNTEAFF. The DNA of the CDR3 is TGTGCCAGCAGCCCTTATCTGGGGAACACTGAAGCTTTCTTT.

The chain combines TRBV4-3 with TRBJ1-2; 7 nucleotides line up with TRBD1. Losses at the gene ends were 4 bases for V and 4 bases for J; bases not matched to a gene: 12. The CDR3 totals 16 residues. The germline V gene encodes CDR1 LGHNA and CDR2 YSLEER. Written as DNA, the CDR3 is TGCGCCAGCAGCCGCGTTCGGCTTGAGGGGGCCTATGGCTACACCTTC. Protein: CASSRVRLEGAYGYTF.

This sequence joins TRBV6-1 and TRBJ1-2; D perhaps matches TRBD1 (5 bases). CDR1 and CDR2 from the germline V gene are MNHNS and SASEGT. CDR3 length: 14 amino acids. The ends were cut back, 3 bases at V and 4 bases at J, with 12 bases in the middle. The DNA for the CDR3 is TGTGCCAGCAGTGACCAGGGACTTGCCTATGGCTACACCTTC. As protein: CASSDQGLAYGYTF.

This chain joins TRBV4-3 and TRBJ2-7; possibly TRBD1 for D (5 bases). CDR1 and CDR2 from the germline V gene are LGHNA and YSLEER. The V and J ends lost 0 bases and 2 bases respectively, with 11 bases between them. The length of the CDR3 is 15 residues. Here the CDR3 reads CASSQDRRQTYEQYF. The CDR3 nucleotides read TGCGCCAGCAGCCAAGATAGGAGACAGACCTACGAGCAGTACTTC.

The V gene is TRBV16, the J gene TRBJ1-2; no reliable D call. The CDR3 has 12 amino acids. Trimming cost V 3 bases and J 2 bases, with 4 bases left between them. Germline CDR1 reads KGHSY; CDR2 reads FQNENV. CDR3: CASSQGNYGYTF. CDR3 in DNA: TGTGCCAGCAGCCAGGGCAACTATGGCTACACCTTC.

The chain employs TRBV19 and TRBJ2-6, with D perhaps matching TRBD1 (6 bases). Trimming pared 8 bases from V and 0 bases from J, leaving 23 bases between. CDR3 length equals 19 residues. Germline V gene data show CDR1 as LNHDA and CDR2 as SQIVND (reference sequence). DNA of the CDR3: TGTGCCAGTTTTTCCCCCCTGGCACAGGGCCTCTCTGGGGCCAACGTCCTGACTTTC. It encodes CASFSPLAQGLSGANVLTF. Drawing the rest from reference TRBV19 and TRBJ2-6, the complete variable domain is DGGITQSPKYLFRKEGQNVTLSCEQNLNHDAMYWYRQDPGQGLRLIYYSQIVNDFQKGDIAEGYSVSREKKESFPLTVTSAQKNPTAFYLCASFSPLAQGLSGANVLTFGAGSRLTVL.

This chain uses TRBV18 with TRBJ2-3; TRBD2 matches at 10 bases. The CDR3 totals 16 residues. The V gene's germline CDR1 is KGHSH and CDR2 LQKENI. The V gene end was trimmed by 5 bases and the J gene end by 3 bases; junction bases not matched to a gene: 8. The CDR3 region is CASSFTAGGTTDTQYF. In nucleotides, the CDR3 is TGTGCCAGCTCATTCACAGCGGGGGGGACTACAGATACGCAGTATTTT.

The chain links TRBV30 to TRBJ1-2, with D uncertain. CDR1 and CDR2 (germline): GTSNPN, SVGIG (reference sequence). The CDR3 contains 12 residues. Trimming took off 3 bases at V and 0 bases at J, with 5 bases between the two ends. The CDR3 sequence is CAWSPSNYGYTF. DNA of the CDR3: TGTGCCTGGAGCCCTTCTAACTATGGCTACACCTTC.

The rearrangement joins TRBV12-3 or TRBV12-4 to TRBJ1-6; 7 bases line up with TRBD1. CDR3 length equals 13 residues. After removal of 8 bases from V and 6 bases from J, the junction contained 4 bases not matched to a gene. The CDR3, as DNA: TGTGCCAGCGGCGGGACAGCTAATTCACCCCTCCACTTT. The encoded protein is CASGGTANSPLHF.

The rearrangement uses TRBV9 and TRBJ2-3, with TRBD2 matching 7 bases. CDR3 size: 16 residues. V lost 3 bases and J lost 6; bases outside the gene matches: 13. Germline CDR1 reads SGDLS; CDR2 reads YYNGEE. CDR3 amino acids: CASSARKRGLTDTQYF. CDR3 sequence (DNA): TGTGCCAGCAGCGCGCGAAAGCGGGGACTCACGGATACGCAGTATTTT. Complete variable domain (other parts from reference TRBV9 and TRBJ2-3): DSGVTQTPKHLITATGQRVTLRCSPRSGDLSVYWYQQSLDQGLQFLIQYYNGEERAKGNILERFSAQQFPDLHSELNLSSLELGDSALYFCASSARKRGLTDTQYFGPGTRLTVL.

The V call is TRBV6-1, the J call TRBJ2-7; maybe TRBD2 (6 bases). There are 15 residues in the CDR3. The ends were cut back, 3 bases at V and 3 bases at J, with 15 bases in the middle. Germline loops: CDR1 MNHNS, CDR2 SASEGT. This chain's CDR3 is CASSEEGTIVYEQYF. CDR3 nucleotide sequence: TGTGCCAGCAGTGAGGAGGGCACTATAGTCTACGAGCAGTACTTC.

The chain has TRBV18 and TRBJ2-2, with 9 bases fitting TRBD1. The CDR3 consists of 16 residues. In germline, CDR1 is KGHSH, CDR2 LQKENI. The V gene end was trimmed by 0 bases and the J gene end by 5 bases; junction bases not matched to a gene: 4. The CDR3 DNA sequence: TGTGCCAGCTCACCACCGGGGGACAGGGCGACCGGGGAGCTGTTTTTT. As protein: CASSPPGDRATGELFF.

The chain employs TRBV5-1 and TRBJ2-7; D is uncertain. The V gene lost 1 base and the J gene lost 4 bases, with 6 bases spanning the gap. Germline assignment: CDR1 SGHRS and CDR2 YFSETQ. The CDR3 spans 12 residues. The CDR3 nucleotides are TGCGCCAGCAGCTTGACTGGGTACGAGCAGTACTTC. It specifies CASSLTGYEQYF.

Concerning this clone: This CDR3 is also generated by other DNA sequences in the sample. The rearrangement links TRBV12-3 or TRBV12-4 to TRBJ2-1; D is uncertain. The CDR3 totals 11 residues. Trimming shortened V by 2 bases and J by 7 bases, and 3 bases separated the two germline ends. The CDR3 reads CASSLRNEQFF. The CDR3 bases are TGTGCCAGCAGTTTACGGAATGAGCAGTTCTTC.